Shown below are 19 T cell receptor beta chains from a single sample sequenced in a study of T-cell reconstitution after alpha-beta-depleted transplantation in children. Construction of the TCRbeta library involved unique molecular identifiers. A single record per CDR3 protein comes from TCRdb applying MiXCR to the PCR reads. The sample includes 300,000 or so distinct CDR3 sequences, approximately 23% of them seen just once. Sequences were derived from PBMCs, mostly from graft donor cells, sampled 180 days after TCRalphabeta/CD19-depleted stem cell transplant. The receptors shown here come from a male patient aged 5 to 17 who had a stem cell transplant for acute lymphoblastic leukemia, so the T cells may come from the graft donor.

The chain carries TRBV20-1 and TRBJ1-1; tentative D call: TRBD1 (6 bases). CDR1 is DFQATT, CDR2 SNEGSKA, per germline (reference sequence). The CDR3 length is 13 residues. Trimming removed 6 bases from V and 4 bases from J, with 15 bases in between. The CDR3 sequence is CSAPGEGGTEAFF. DNA of the CDR3: TGCAGTGCCCCAGGGGAAGGAGGCACTGAAGCTTTCTTT.

In its sample, this clonotype was seen a few times. This chain uses TRBV11-1 with TRBJ1-4; 12 bases line up with TRBD1. The CDR3 is 18 residues long. The V and J ends lost 4 bases and 7 bases, in that order; junction bases with no gene match: 13. The germline CDR1 and CDR2 sequences are SGHAT and FQDESV (reference sequence). The CDR3: CASSSFLGQGAEGEKLFF. CDR3 DNA sequence: TGTGCCAGCAGCTCGTTTTTGGGACAGGGGGCTGAAGGTGAAAAACTGTTTTTT. The full variable domain, completed using reference TRBV11-1 and TRBJ1-4, is EAEVAQSPRYKITEKSQAVAFWCDPISGHATLYWYRQILGQGPELLVQFQDESVVDDSQLPKDRFSAERLKGVDSTLKIQPAELGDSAMYLCASSSFLGQGAEGEKLFFGSGTQLSVL.

The chain carries TRBV20-1 and TRBJ2-3, with D perhaps matching TRBD1 or TRBD2 (5 bases each). V was trimmed by 6 bases and J by 6 bases, leaving 19 bases between them. There are 14 residues in the CDR3. The germline gives CDR1 DFQATT, CDR2 SNEGSKA (reference sequence). The CDR3 here is CSAEEGRGPDTQYF. DNA for the CDR3: TGCAGTGCCGAAGAGGGAAGGGGCCCGGATACGCAGTATTTT.

A few counts support this clonotype. This sequence joins TRBV9 and TRBJ2-7, with 12 bases matching TRBD2. CDR1 and CDR2 from the germline V gene are SGDLS and YYNGEE. This CDR3 region has 16 residues. V gave up 0 bases and J gave up 6 bases; unmatched junction bases: 7. The CDR3 loop is CASSVDPPSGRVEQYF. CDR3 nucleotide sequence: TGTGCCAGCAGCGTAGACCCCCCTAGCGGGAGGGTCGAGCAGTACTTC.

The chain joins TRBV27 to TRBJ2-3, with D maybe TRBD2 (5 bases). The CDR3 has 14 residues. Per the germline V gene, CDR1 is MNHEY and CDR2 is SMNVEV (reference sequence). Between the trimmed V and J ends, which lost 5 bases and 1 base, there was a span of 10 bases. CDR3 protein: CASSPLEGTDTQYF. For the CDR3, the DNA is TGTGCCAGCAGTCCCTTGGAGGGCACAGATACGCAGTATTTT.

The chain recombines TRBV5-1 with TRBJ1-1; no definite D call. This CDR3 spans 15 amino acids. V lost 4 bases and J lost 5, with 18 bases in between. Looked up from germline, CDR1 is SGHRS and CDR2 is YFSETQ. CDR3 coding DNA: TGCGCCAGCAGCCCCACATGGGCCCCACGGACTGAAGCTTTCTTT. Its translation: CASSPTWAPRTEAFF.

This rearrangement joins TRBV7-9 to TRBJ2-1, with 8 bases matching TRBD2. The V gene end was trimmed by 11 bases and the J gene end by 1 base; junction bases not matched to a gene: 16. The germline V gene has CDR1 SEHNR and CDR2 FQNEAQ (reference sequence). The CDR3 is 17 residues long. CDR3 sequence (DNA): TGTGCCCCCGGGAGCGGGGGAGGGAACAAGTCCTACAATGAGCAGTTCTTC. Translated: CAPGSGGGNKSYNEQFF.

The chain has TRBV7-9 and TRBJ2-7; the D gene is possibly TRBD2 (6 bases). This CDR3 comprises 15 residues. V lost 3 bases to trimming and J lost 2 bases, with 14 bases between them. Germline CDR1 reads SEHNR; CDR2 reads FQNEAQ (reference sequence). CDR3: CASSLAGRPPYEQYF. DNA of the CDR3: TGTGCCAGCAGCTTGGCGGGAAGACCCCCCTACGAGCAGTACTTC.

This chain's CDR3 is CASSSGRADEQYF. In DNA form, the CDR3 reads TGTGCCAGCAGTAGCGGGAGGGCGGACGAGCAGTACTTC. The chain employs TRBV7-8 and TRBJ2-7; 11 bases align to TRBD2. Germline V gene data show CDR1 as SGHVS and CDR2 as FQNEAQ. V lost 6 bases and J lost 5; bases outside the gene matches: 3. This CDR3 comprises 13 residues.

The chain has TRBV3-1 and TRBJ2-7; D is ambiguous. This CDR3 is built from 15 residues. Germline CDR1 is LGHDT and CDR2 is YNNKEL (reference sequence). V was pared by 4 bases and J by 3 bases, with 16 bases between. CDR3 nucleotide sequence: TGTGCCAGCAGCCTACCGGGTGGGCTGTACTACGAGCAGTACTTC. Its protein is CASSLPGGLYYEQYF.

The chain recombines TRBV7-2 with TRBJ2-1; 10 bases line up with TRBD2. The germline V gene encodes CDR1 SGHTA and CDR2 FQGNSA. This CDR3 has 16 amino acids. V lost 3 bases, J lost 7 bases, and 9 bases stayed unmatched. CDR3 sequence reads: CASSFRVAGGRNEQFF. DNA for the CDR3: TGTGCCAGCAGCTTTAGGGTAGCGGGAGGTAGGAATGAGCAGTTCTTC.

This sequence joins TRBV18 and TRBJ1-2, with TRBD1 matching over 12 bases. Germline-derived CDR1 and CDR2 are KGHSH and LQKENI. The length of the CDR3 is 19 residues. J gave up 7 bases and V 1 base, and 16 bases lay outside the gene matches. CDR3: CASSPRSSKGQGARIGYTF. In DNA form, the CDR3 reads TGTGCCAGCTCACCACGTTCATCTAAGGGACAGGGGGCGCGAATTGGCTACACCTTC.

This chain joins TRBV4-1 and TRBJ1-4; 9 bases align to TRBD1. Germline-derived CDR1 and CDR2 are MGHRA and YSYEKL. This CDR3 is 15 amino acids long. The trim removed 2 bases at V and 7 bases at J, leaving 5 bases unmatched. DNA of the CDR3: TGCGCCAGCAGCCAACCGGGACAGGGAGGTGAAAAACTGTTTTTT. Translating gives CASSQPGQGGEKLFF.

The chain has TRBV20-1 and TRBJ2-2, with 8 bases identical to TRBD2. Losses at the gene ends were 6 bases for V and 0 bases for J; bases not matched to a gene: 6. The CDR3 is made up of 15 amino acids. The germline gives CDR1 DFQATT, CDR2 SNEGSKA (reference sequence). Written as DNA, the CDR3 is TGCAGTGCCCTATTTAGCGGGACGAACACCGGGGAGCTGTTTTTT. It encodes CSALFSGTNTGELFF.

This clonotype came up a few times. The chain employs TRBV12-3 or TRBV12-4 and TRBJ1-2; D remains unclear. Trimming took off 0 bases at V and 7 bases at J, with 9 bases between the two ends. The CDR3 has 13 amino acids. CDR3 in DNA: TGTGCCAGCAGTTTAGCTTCGCCAGGTGGCTACACCTTC. Its translation: CASSLASPGGYTF.

There are a few counts of this clonotype. The chain links TRBV20-1 to TRBJ2-3, with D maybe TRBD2 (6 bases). V was cut by 5 bases and J by 0 bases, with 12 bases left in between. The V gene's germline CDR1 is DFQATT and CDR2 SNEGSKA (reference sequence). The CDR3 contains 14 residues. The CDR3 sequence: CSACSGTSTDTQYF. The DNA of the CDR3 is TGCAGTGCTTGCTCCGGGACTAGCACAGATACGCAGTATTTT.

This clonotype was seen at least ten times. V is TRBV12-3 or TRBV12-4 and J is TRBJ2-1, with D maybe TRBD2 (7 bases). The CDR3 loop spans 12 amino acids. Trimming removed 2 bases at V and 15 bases at J, with 14 bases between. The CDR3 DNA follows: TGTGCCAGCAGTTTACGGGGGGCAGTTGGGTTCTTC. It codes for CASSLRGAVGFF.

This clonotype appeared once. This chain connects TRBV11-2 to TRBJ2-7; the D is unclear. Trimming pared 2 bases from V and 0 bases from J, leaving 8 bases between. Germline V gene lookup returns CDR1 SGHAT and CDR2 FQNNGV. The CDR3 runs 14 residues. For the CDR3, the DNA is TGTGCCAGCAGCTTATACGTGGGCTCCTACGAGCAGTACTTC. As protein: CASSLYVGSYEQYF.

This clonotype has more than one count but fewer than ten. V usage is TRBV4-1 and J usage is TRBJ2-5; D is possibly TRBD1 or TRBD2 (5 bases each). Germline lookup yields CDR1 MGHRA and CDR2 YSYEKL. The CDR3 has 18 residues. Trimming took off 0 bases at V and 4 bases at J, with 21 bases between the two ends. CDR3 residues: CASSQDERAWGTGETQYF. The CDR3 DNA is TGCGCCAGCAGCCAAGATGAAAGAGCTTGGGGGACCGGAGAGACCCAGTACTTC.